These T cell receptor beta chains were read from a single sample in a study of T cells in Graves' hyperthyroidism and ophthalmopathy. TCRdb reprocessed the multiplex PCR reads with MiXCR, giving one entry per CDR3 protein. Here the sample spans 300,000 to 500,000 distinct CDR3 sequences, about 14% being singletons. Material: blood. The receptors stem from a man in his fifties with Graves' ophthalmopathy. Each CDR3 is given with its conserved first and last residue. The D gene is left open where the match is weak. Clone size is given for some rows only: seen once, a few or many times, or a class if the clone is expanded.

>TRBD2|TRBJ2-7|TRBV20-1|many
TGCAGTGCTAGAGGGTTGGGAGGACTAGCGGAATACGAGCAGTACTTC
CSARGLGGLAEYEQYF
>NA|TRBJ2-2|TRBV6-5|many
TGTGCCAGCAGTTACTCGATTGGCGGACCTAACACCGGGGAGCTGTTTTTT
CASSYSIGGPNTGELFF
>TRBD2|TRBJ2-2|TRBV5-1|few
TGCGCCAGCAGCGGGCAGGAGAGAGCGGGAGGGCCGATTGGAACCGGGGAGCTGTTTTTT
CASSGQERAGGPIGTGELFF
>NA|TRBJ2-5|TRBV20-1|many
TGCAGTGCTAGAGCCCCGTGGGGGGAGACCCAGTACTTC
CSARAPWGETQYF
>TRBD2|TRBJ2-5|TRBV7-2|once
TGTGCCAGCAGCTCGCTAGCGGGAAATCGGGAGACCCAGTACTTC
CASSSLAGNRETQYF
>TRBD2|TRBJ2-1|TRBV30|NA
TGTGCCTGGAGTGTCATATCGACCGGGACTAGCAGTGAGCAGTTCTTC
CAWSVISTGTSSEQFF
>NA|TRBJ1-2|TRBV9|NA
TGTGCCAGCAGCGTAGAGTTCGGGTCTAGTGGCTACACCTTC
CASSVEFGSSGYTF
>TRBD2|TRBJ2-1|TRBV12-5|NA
TGTGCTAGTGGTTCGACTAGCGGGAGTCGGCCGAAAATTTACGAGCAGTTCTTC
CASGSTSGSRPKIYEQFF
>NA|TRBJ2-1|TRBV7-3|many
TGTGCCAGCAGCCCGCAGCGGGTCTCCTACAATGAGCAGTTCTTC
CASSPQRVSYNEQFF
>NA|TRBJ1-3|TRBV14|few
TGTGCCAGCAGCTCACAGTTGGGGTCCGGAAACACCATATATTTT
CASSSQLGSGNTIYF
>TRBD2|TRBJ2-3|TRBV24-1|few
TGTGCCACCAGTGATTCGACTAGCGGGACAGATACGCAGTATTTT
CATSDSTSGTDTQYF
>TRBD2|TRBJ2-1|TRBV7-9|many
TGTGCCAGCAGCTTTGTGGGGCTAGCGGGGGCCGGGAATGAGCAGTTCTTC
CASSFVGLAGAGNEQFF
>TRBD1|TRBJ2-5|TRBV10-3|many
TGTGCCATCAGTCCGGGACAGGGCGAGACCCAGTACTTC
CAISPGQGETQYF
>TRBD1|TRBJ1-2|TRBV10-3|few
TGTGCCATCAGTGGCTCCCCCGGGACAGGGGAAGGCTACACCTTC
CAISGSPGTGEGYTF
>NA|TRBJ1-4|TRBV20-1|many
TGCAGTGCTAGTCGGGTTCAGACTAATGAAAAACTGTTTTTT
CSASRVQTNEKLFF
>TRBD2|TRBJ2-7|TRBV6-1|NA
TGTGCCAGCCTATTCGGGACTAACTACGAGCAGTACTTC
CASLFGTNYEQYF
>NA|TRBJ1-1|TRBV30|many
TGTGCCTGGACTGCAGGCAGGCAGAACACTGAAGCTTTCTTT
CAWTAGRQNTEAFF
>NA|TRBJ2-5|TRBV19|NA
TGTGCCAGTACGTCCGGGGTCAACTTGAAAGAGACCCAGTACTTC
CASTSGVNLKETQYF
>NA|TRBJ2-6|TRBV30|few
TGTGCCTGGAGTGTTGGAGGGAACTCTGGGGCCAACGTCCTGACTTTC
CAWSVGGNSGANVLTF
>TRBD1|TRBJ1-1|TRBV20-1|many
TGCAGGGGACAGGGTTTCGACACTGAAGCTTTCTTT
CRGQGFDTEAFF
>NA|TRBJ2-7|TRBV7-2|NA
TGTGCCAGCAGAAGGATAAGCGGAACCTACGAGCAGTACTTC
CASRRISGTYEQYF
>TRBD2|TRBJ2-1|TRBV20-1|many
TGCAGTGCTAGAGACCGGGGGGAAACCAATGAGCAGTTCTTC
CSARDRGETNEQFF
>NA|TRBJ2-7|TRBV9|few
TGTGCCAGCAGCGTAGGAAACTCCCCCTACGAGCAGTACTTC
CASSVGNSPYEQYF
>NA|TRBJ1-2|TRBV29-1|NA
TGCAGCGGGTGGGTAAACTATGGCTACACCTTC
CSGWVNYGYTF
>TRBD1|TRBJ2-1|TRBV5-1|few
TGCGCCAGCAGCTTTCGGGGACAGGAGTACAATGAGCAGTTCTTC
CASSFRGQEYNEQFF
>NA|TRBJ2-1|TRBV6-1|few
TGTGCCAGCAGTGCGAAGACAGGCCCCTACAATGAGCAGTTCTTC
CASSAKTGPYNEQFF
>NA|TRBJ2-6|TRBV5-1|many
TGCGCCAGCAGCCCGATGATCTCTGGGGCCAACGTCCTGACTTTC
CASSPMISGANVLTF
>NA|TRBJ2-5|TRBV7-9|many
TGTGCCAGCAGCTTAGAGGGGTACCAAGAGACCCAGTACTTC
CASSLEGYQETQYF
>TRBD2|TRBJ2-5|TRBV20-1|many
TGCAGTGGTCGACTAGCGGGAGGGGAGACCCAGTACTTC
CSGRLAGGETQYF
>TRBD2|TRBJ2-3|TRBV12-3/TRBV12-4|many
TGTGCCAGCAGTCGGACTAGCGGGAGTAGGGCAGATACGCAGTATTTT
CASSRTSGSRADTQYF
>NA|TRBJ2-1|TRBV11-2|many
TGTGCCAGCAGCTTATTTTCATTGGCTCATCATCCGTTCTTC
CASSLFSLAHHPFF
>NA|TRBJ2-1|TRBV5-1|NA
TGCGCCAGCAGCTTGTTGCGGGAGAGGGGGAATGAGCAGTTCTTC
CASSLLRERGNEQFF
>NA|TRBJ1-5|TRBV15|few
TGTGCCACCAGCAGAGATTTAGGCATCAATCAGCCCCAGCATTTT
CATSRDLGINQPQHF
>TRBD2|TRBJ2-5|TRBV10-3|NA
TGTGCCATCAGTGAGTCTCGGACTAGACAAGAGACCCAGTACTTC
CAISESRTRQETQYF
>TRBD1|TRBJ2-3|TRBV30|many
TGTGCCTGGACAAGAACAGGGGGGACCGATACGCAGTATTTT
CAWTRTGGTDTQYF
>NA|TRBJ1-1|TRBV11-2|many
TGTGCCAGCAGCGCCGGGGGGGACACTGAAGCTTTCTTT
CASSAGGDTEAFF
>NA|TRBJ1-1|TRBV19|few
TGTGCCAGTAGTATGACAGCGAACACTGAAGCTTTCTTT
CASSMTANTEAFF
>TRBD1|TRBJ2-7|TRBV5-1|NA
TGCGCCAGCAGCTCATGGACAGGGGGAGACGAGCAGTACTTC
CASSSWTGGDEQYF
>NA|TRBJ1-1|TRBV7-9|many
TGTGCCAGCAGCTTAGTTCGGGATGACACTGAAGCTTTCTTT
CASSLVRDDTEAFF
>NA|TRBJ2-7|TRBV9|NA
TGTGCCAGCAGCCTAGACGTCGGAGAGCAGTACTTC
CASSLDVGEQYF
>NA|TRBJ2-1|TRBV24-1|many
TGTGCCACCAGTGAGCCACGCAGCTCCTACAATGAGCAGTTCTTC
CATSEPRSSYNEQFF
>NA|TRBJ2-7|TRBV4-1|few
TGCGCCAGCAGCCAAGATCTCGGTGCCGAGCAGTACTTC
CASSQDLGAEQYF
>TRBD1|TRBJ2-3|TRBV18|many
TGTGCCAGCTCGTCCACAGGGGCGAGCACAGATACGCAGTATTTT
CASSSTGASTDTQYF
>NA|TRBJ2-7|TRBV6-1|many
TGTGCCAGCAGTGACCCCACAACTTACGAGCAGTACTTC
CASSDPTTYEQYF
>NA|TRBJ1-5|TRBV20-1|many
TGCAGTGCTAGAGATAGTTATTCGGGACGGAAGGGGCGAAGTGTAAGTCAGCCCCAGCATTTT
CSARDSYSGRKGRSVSQPQHF
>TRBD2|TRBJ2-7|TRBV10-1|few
TGCGCCAGCAGTGAGGGACTAGCGGGAGACCGGGAAGAGCAGTACTTC
CASSEGLAGDREEQYF
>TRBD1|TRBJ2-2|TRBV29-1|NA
TGCAGCGTTGAGCTAACAGGGGCCAGTAACACCGGGGAGCTGTTTTTT
CSVELTGASNTGELFF
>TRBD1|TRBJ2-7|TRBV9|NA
TGTGCCAGCAGCGTAGCTCCTGGGACAGAGATTACCTACGAGCAGTACTTC
CASSVAPGTEITYEQYF